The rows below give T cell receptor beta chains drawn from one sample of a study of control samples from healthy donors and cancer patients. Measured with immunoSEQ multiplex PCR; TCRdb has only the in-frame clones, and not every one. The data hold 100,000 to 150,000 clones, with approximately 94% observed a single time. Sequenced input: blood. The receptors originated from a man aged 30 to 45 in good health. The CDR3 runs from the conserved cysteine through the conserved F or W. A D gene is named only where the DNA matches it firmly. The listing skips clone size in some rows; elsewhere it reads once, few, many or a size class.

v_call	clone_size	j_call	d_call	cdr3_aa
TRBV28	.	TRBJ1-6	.	CASSLSRQYNSPLHF
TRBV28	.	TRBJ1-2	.	CASSSNVFSYGYTF
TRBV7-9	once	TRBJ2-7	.	CASSPKATQVQYF
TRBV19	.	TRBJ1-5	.	CASSIGGEYNQPQHF
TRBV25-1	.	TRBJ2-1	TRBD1	CASSAIRTGAYNEQFF
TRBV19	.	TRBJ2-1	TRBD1	CASSWTGRNSYNEQFF
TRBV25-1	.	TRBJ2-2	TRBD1	CASSDRQGWAGELFF
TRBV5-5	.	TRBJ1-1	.	CASSRIIMNTEAFF
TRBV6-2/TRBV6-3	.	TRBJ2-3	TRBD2	CASSYSIGRTSGVLGADTQYF
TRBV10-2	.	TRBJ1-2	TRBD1	CASRGQGRRNGYTF
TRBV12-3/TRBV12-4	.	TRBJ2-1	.	CASSIQGDEQFF
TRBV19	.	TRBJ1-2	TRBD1	CASSPGQPLWYGYTF
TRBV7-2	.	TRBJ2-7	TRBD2	CASSSRGGDNREQYF
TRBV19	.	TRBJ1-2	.	CASQVSGGSGYTF
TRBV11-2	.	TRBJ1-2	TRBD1	CASSLLTGLCTF
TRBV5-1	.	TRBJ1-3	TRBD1	CASSGGTVEGNTIYF
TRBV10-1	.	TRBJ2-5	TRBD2	CAIGGLRQANF
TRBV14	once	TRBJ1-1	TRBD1	CASSHWTGGGLTEAFF
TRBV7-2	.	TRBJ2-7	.	CASSLAGGPWYEQYF
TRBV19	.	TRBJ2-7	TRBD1	CASSVTGGAPYEQYF
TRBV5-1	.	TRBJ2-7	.	CASSLWQEYEQYF
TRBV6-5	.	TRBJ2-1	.	CASSYTPVGAGEQFF
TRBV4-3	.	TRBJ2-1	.	CASSQGGASYNEQFF
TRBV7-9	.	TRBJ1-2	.	CASSLAGQGDGYTF
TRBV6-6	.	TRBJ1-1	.	CASNPGSNFPEAFF
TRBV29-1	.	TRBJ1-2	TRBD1	CSVEGGDRGIYGYTF
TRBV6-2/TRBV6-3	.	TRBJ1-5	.	CASSYSPFWEGSFF
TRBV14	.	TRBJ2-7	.	CASSQVASIEQYF
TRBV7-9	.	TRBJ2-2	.	CASSLTMATGELFF
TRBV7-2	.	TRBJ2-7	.	CASSSPGATYEQYF
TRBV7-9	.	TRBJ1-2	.	CASSLGGGNYGYTF
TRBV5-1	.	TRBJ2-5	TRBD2	CASSSLAGGKETQYF
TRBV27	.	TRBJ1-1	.	CASSFGGPNTEAFF
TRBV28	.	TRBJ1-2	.	CASSLGGSYYGYTF
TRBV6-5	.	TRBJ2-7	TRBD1	CASSSGTGIFQQYF
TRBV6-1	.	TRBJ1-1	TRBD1	CASSEAGTGGTEAFF
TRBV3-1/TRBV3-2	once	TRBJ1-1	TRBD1	CASSRGQGSMNTEAFF
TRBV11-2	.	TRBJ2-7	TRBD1	CASSAQPGQNYEQYF
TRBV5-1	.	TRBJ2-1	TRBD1	CASSTFSTGTGSEQFF
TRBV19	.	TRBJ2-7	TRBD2	CASSKGLASHEQYF
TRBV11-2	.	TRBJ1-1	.	CASTRSGQLNTEAFF
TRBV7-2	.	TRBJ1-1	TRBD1	CASSLVSQGASTEAFF
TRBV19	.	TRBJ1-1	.	CASTNAGRVIGSTEAFF
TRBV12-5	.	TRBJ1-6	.	CASGLPKRPGDSPLHF
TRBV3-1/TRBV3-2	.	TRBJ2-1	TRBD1	CASSRGQGNEQFF
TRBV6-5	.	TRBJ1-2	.	CASSYSRQNYGYTF
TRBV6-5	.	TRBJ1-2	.	CASSYDGNYGYTF
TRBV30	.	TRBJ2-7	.	CAWGGRRGSYEQYF
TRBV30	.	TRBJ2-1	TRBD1	CAWSMGQGINEQFF
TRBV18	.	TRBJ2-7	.	CASSSQSSYEQYF
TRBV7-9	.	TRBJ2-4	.	CASSSQNIQYF
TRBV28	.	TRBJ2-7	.	CASSLPKLGEQYF
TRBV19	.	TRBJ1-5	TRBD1	CASKGQGGMAPQHF
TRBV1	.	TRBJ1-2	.	CTSSGFRGGDLLNYGYTF
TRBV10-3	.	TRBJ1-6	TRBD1	CAISRDRANSPLHF
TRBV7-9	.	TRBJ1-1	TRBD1	CASSYTLDRDGEAFF
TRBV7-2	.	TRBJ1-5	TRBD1	CASTLGGTGVNQPQHF
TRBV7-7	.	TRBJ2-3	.	CASSLDSKDTQYF
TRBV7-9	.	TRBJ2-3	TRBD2	CASSTGTSGVTDTQYF